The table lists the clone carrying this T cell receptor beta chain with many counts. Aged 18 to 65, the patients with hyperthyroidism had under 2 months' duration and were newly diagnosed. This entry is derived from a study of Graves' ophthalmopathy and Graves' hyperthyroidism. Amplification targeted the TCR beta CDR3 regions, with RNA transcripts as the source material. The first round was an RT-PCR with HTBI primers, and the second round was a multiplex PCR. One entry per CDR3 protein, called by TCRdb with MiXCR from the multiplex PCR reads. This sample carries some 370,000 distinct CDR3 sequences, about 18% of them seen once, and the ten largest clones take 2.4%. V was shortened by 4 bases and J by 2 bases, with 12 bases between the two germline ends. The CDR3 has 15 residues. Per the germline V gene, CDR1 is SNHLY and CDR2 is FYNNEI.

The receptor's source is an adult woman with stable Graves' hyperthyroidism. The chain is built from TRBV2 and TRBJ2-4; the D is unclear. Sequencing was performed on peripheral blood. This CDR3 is CASSALWVTKNIQYF. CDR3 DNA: TGTGCCAGCAGTGCTCTGTGGGTGACCAAAAACATTCAGTACTTC.